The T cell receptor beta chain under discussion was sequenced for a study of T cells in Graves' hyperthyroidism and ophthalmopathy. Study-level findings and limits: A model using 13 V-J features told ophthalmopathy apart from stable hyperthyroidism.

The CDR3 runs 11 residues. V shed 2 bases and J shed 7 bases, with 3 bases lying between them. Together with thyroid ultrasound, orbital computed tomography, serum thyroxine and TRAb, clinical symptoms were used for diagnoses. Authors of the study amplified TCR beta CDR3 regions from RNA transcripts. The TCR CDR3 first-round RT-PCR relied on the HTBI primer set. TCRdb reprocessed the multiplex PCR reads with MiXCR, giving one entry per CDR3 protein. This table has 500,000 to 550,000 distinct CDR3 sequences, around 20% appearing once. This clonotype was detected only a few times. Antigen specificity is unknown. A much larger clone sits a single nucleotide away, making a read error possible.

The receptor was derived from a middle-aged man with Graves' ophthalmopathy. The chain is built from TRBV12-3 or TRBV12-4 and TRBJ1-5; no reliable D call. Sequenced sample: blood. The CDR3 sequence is CASSLRQPQHF. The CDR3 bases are TGTGCCAGCAGTTTAAGGCAGCCCCAGCATTTT.